This T cell receptor beta chain comes out of a study of identical twins. Findings and limits, study-wide: Among beta out-of-frame sequences, excess sharing between twins appeared weaker.

In the case of this clonotype: Its specificity is not known.

CDR1 is MNHNS and CDR2 is SASEGT in the germline V gene. CDR3 length equals 15 residues. Unmatched junction bases numbered 5, after V lost 3 bases and J lost 3 bases. TCRdb recomputed calls from the 5' RACE reads with MiXCR, one row per CDR3 protein. The data hold around 340,000 distinct CDR3 sequences, with approximately 10% observed a single time. The TCR was taken from a woman aged 45-65 years in good health. The specimen sequenced was naive T cells sorted from blood. The chain has TRBV6-1 and TRBJ2-7; 10 nucleotides align to TRBD2. The CDR3: CASSEGTSGNYEQYF. CDR3 bases: TGTGCCAGCAGTGAGGGTACTAGCGGGAACTACGAGCAGTACTTC.